The 29 T cell receptor beta chains presented below share a single source sample, sequenced in a study of vaccination and CD4 T cells after COVID-19. The study sequenced cultured CD4+ T cell DNA using the Oncomine TCR Beta short-read assay. TCRdb fed the PCR reads into MiXCR, producing one record per CDR3 protein. The data show thousands of distinct CDR3 sequences, around 80% seen once. Antigen specificity for these receptors is unknown. Treatment noted: roughly 10-day PBMC culture with coronavirus spike peptide pools or control peptides (ViraFEST assay). Input material: CD4+ T cells from blood, cultured in vitro. The receptors were sampled from a human donor who had recovered from COVID-19.

The rearrangement uses TRBV27 and TRBJ2-3; TRBD2 might be the D (6 bases). V shed 0 bases and J shed 5 bases, with 9 bases lying between them. CDR3 length: 14 residues. Germline V gene lookup returns CDR1 MNHEY and CDR2 SMNVEV (reference sequence). CDR3 sequence reads: CASSLSYGGDTQYF. The CDR3 DNA reads as TGTGCCAGCAGTTTATCGTACGGGGGAGATACGCAGTATTTT.

The chain combines TRBV20-1 with TRBJ1-5; 8 positions match TRBD1. V lost 0 bases and J lost 6; bases outside the gene matches: 4. CDR1 and CDR2 from the germline V gene are DFQATT and SNEGSKA (reference sequence). The length of the CDR3 is 14 residues. The CDR3 coding sequence is TGCAGTGCTAGAGATCCAGGGGGCAGTCAGCCCCAGCATTTT. Protein: CSARDPGGSQPQHF.

This clonotype is deemed large. The J gene is TRBJ1-1, the V gene TRBV19; TRBD1 aligns across 9 bases. V lost 3 bases, J lost 5 bases, and 4 bases stayed unmatched. CDR1 is LNHDA, CDR2 SQIVND, per germline (reference sequence). The CDR3 sequence is 14 residues long. CDR3 amino acids: CASSIHRGLTEAFF. In DNA, the CDR3 is TGTGCCAGTAGTATTCACAGGGGGCTGACTGAAGCTTTCTTT.

V usage is TRBV5-4 and J usage is TRBJ2-3; D possibly corresponds to TRBD2 (6 bases). With 4 bases removed from V and 6 bases from J, the gap between germline ends came to 21 bases. The CDR3 spans 16 residues. Germline V CDR1 and CDR2: SGHNT, YYREEE (reference sequence). The CDR3 region has the DNA TGTGCCAGCAGCCGTACTGGGTGGGGGGAGGATGATACGCAGTATTTT. As protein: CASSRTGWGEDDTQYF.

This clonotype appeared a few times. The V call is TRBV5-4, the J call TRBJ1-2; D is ambiguous. The V end lost 0 bases, the J end lost 1 base, and 16 bases lay between the germline ends. Germline CDR1 is SGHNT and CDR2 is YYREEE (reference sequence). The CDR3 runs to 17 residues. CDR3 bases: TGTGCCAGCAGCTTGGGGAGCCGGCAGGCGATTAACTATGGCTACACCTTC. Protein product: CASSLGSRQAINYGYTF.

The gene calls are TRBV6-1 and TRBJ2-7; D unresolved. V gave up 6 bases and J gave up 5 bases, with 14 bases separating them. This CDR3 has 13 amino acids. Per germline, CDR1 MNHNS and CDR2 SASEGT. Here the CDR3 DNA reads TGTGCCAGCAGACAGCCAGTTTCAGACGAGCAGTACTTC. Translation: CASRQPVSDEQYF.

By frequency in the sample, this clonotype is large (0.1 to 1%). The rearrangement joins TRBV20-1 to TRBJ1-6, with TRBD1 matching over 7 bases. The J segment lost 2 bases and the V segment lost 6 bases, leaving 13 bases of the junction unmatched. The CDR3 loop spans 17 amino acids. Germline loops: CDR1 DFQATT, CDR2 SNEGSKA (reference sequence). CDR3 in amino acids: CSANIATGIPYNSPLHF. The DNA for the CDR3 is TGCAGTGCCAACATTGCGACAGGGATCCCCTATAATTCACCCCTCCACTTT.

The gene calls are TRBV18 and TRBJ1-1, with D possibly TRBD1 on 5 matching bases. CDR1 and CDR2 (germline): KGHSH, LQKENI. This CDR3 contains 13 residues. V was trimmed by 7 bases and J by 4 bases, leaving 13 bases between them. The CDR3 DNA follows: TGTGCCAGCTGCGGGACCCTTAGCACTGAAGCTTTCTTT. It codes for CASCGTLSTEAFF.

This clonotype showed up just once. CDR3 nucleotides: TGCGCCAGCAGCTTGAGCCAGGGTTCAGATACGCAGTATTTT. Its translation: CASSLSQGSDTQYF. The J gene is TRBJ2-3, the V gene TRBV5-1, with a tentative D call TRBD1 (5 bases). Germline values: CDR1 SGHRS, CDR2 YFSETQ. Trimming removed 1 base at V and 4 bases at J, with 10 bases between. The CDR3 has 14 amino acids. Variable domain in full (rest from reference TRBV5-1 and TRBJ2-3): KAGVTQTPRYLIKTRGQQVTLSCSPISGHRSVSWYQQTPGQGLQFLFEYFSETQRNKGNFPGRFSGRQFSNSRSEMNVSTLELGDSALYLCASSLSQGSDTQYFGPGTRLTVL.

By its share, this clonotype is large. The gene calls are TRBV7-2 and TRBJ2-1; TRBD2 aligns across 8 bases. V was pared by 2 bases and J by 4 bases, with 10 bases of the junction left unmatched. The germline V gene has CDR1 SGHTA and CDR2 FQGNSA. CDR3 length: 17 residues. The CDR3 sequence: CASSLRFGGGRYNEQFF. CDR3 nucleotide sequence: TGTGCCAGCAGCTTACGCTTCGGCGGGGGGCGTTACAATGAGCAGTTCTTC.

The chain is built from TRBV30 and TRBJ1-6; D may be TRBD1 (5 bases). Germline CDR1 GTSNPN, CDR2 SVGIG (reference sequence). The CDR3 totals 16 residues. Trimming left V 3 bases short and J 7 bases short, with 19 bases between. The CDR3 nucleotides read TGTGCCTGGAGCCAGGGTAGGGAAGGTTCGAATTCACCCCTCCACTTT. Translating gives CAWSQGREGSNSPLHF. The full variable domain, rest sourced from reference TRBV30 and TRBJ1-6, is SQTIHQWPATLVQPVGSPLSLECTVEGTSNPNLYWYRQAAGRGLQLLFYSVGIGQISSEVPQNLSASRPQDRQFILSSKKLLLSDSGFYLCAWSQGREGSNSPLHFGNGTRLTVT.

V usage is TRBV6-2 or TRBV6-3 and J usage is TRBJ2-1; D gene uncertain. V was trimmed by 4 bases and J by 3 bases, leaving 16 bases between them. The germline V gene has CDR1 MNHEY and CDR2 SVGEGT. CDR3 length: 16 residues. The CDR3 region is CASSFWTPERYNEQFF. CDR3 bases: TGTGCCAGCAGTTTCTGGACCCCCGAGCGCTACAATGAGCAGTTCTTC.

V gene TRBV24-1 combines with J gene TRBJ2-1, with TRBD2 matching over 12 bases. The J segment lost 8 bases and the V segment lost 7 bases, leaving 11 bases of the junction unmatched. This CDR3 contains 16 residues. Germline CDR1 is KGHDR and CDR2 is SFDVKD. The CDR3 coding sequence is TGTGCCACCAGCGGAGTCGGACTAGCGGGGTTGGATGAGCAGTTCTTC. It translates to CATSGVGLAGLDEQFF.

The chain joins TRBV10-1 to TRBJ1-2, with TRBD1 matching 7 bases. From germline, CDR1 is WNHNN and CDR2 SYGVQD (reference sequence). The length of the CDR3 is 13 residues. V lost 4 bases, J lost 8 bases, and 7 bases stayed unmatched. The CDR3 nucleotides read TGCGCCAGCAGTGCACGGACAGGTTGGGGCTACACCTTC. It yields the protein CASSARTGWGYTF.

The V and J genes are TRBV10-3 and TRBJ1-5, with 9 bases matching TRBD1. CDR1 and CDR2 from the germline V gene are ENHRY and SYGVKD. Trimming removed 2 bases from V and 1 base from J; junction bases left unmatched: 3. The CDR3 runs to 16 residues. Here the CDR3 DNA reads TGTGCCATCAGTGAGACAGGGGGCTCGAGCAATCAGCCCCAGCATTTT. The encoded protein is CAISETGGSSNQPQHF.

The CDR3 is CASERGGDEQYF. The CDR3 DNA sequence: TGTGCCAGCGAGCGAGGGGGAGACGAGCAGTACTTC. The V and J genes are TRBV7-9 and TRBJ2-7, with D possibly being TRBD1 (6 bases). Trimming pared 8 bases from V and 5 bases from J, leaving 13 bases between. Germline lookup yields CDR1 SEHNR and CDR2 FQNEAQ (reference sequence). The CDR3 runs 12 residues. The full variable domain, in which reference TRBV7-9 and TRBJ2-7 provide the parts outside the CDR3, is DTGVSQNPRHKITKRGQNVTFRCDPISEHNRLYWYRQTLGQGPEFLTYFQNEAQLEKSRLLSDRFSAERPKGSFSTLEIQRTEQGDSAMYLCASERGGDEQYFGPGTRLTVT.

The chain uses TRBV5-1 and TRBJ1-1; 9 bases fit TRBD1. The CDR3 spans 15 residues. The germline CDR1 and CDR2 sequences are SGHRS and YFSETQ. The V and J ends lost 4 bases and 1 base, in that order; junction bases with no gene match: 5. The CDR3 is CASSPGQGRNTEAFF. CDR3 DNA sequence: TGCGCCAGCAGCCCCGGACAGGGGAGGAACACTGAAGCTTTCTTT.

This sequence joins TRBV20-1 and TRBJ1-6; D gene ambiguous. The CDR3 spans 12 residues. The V end lost 2 bases, the J end lost 9 bases, and 8 bases lay between the germline ends. Germline V lookup: CDR1 DFQATT, CDR2 SNEGSKA (reference sequence). In nucleotides, the CDR3 is TGCAGTGCTAGATCCCCCACTTCACCCCTCCACTTT. Translating gives CSARSPTSPLHF.

In this sample, this clonotype turned up a few times. The chain has TRBV12-3 or TRBV12-4 and TRBJ1-1; possibly TRBD1 for D (6 bases). The V end was cut by 5 bases, the J end by 3 bases, with 7 bases between. The CDR3 contains 12 residues. The CDR3 reads CASSDRYTEAFF. CDR3 nucleotide sequence: TGTGCCAGCAGTGACAGGTACACTGAAGCTTTCTTT.

The V call is TRBV7-2, the J call TRBJ2-1, with 7 nucleotides matching TRBD2. This CDR3 has 15 residues. Germline trimming cut 1 base from V and 6 bases from J; bases unmatched to any gene: 6. Germline assignment: CDR1 SGHTA and CDR2 FQGNSA. The CDR3 DNA is TGTGCCAGCAGCTTAGACCTACTAGCGCCCAATGAGCAGTTCTTC. Translating gives CASSLDLLAPNEQFF.

The J gene is TRBJ1-2, the V gene TRBV20-1, with TRBD1 matching 8 bases. V was clipped by 4 bases and J by 4 bases; unmatched bases: 2. This CDR3 region has 12 residues. Germline assignment: CDR1 DFQATT and CDR2 SNEGSKA (reference sequence). The CDR3 DNA reads TGCAGTGCTAACACAGGGGGCTATGGCTACACCTTC. Translation gives CSANTGGYGYTF.

This chain uses TRBV20-1 with TRBJ1-1; D is perhaps TRBD1 (5 bases). CDR3 size: 14 residues. CDR1 and CDR2 (germline): DFQATT, SNEGSKA (reference sequence). V was cut by 0 bases and J by 4 bases, with 12 bases left in between. CDR3: CSARDQGWGTEAFF. The DNA of the CDR3 is TGCAGTGCTAGAGATCAGGGATGGGGCACTGAAGCTTTCTTT.

V usage is TRBV15 and J usage is TRBJ2-5; TRBD2 matches at 8 bases. Unmatched junction bases numbered 11, after V lost 5 bases and J lost 3 bases. CDR1 LNHNV and CDR2 YYDKDF come from the germline V gene (reference sequence). The CDR3 consists of 16 residues. In DNA form, the CDR3 reads TGTGCCACCAGCGGACACAGCGGGGGCCCGAAAGAGACCCAGTACTTC. This gives the protein CATSGHSGGPKETQYF.

V usage is TRBV10-1 and J usage is TRBJ2-7; unclear D gene. Germline V gene data show CDR1 as WNHNN and CDR2 as SYGVQD (reference sequence). The CDR3 is made up of 12 amino acids. Between the trimmed V and J ends, which lost 2 bases and 4 bases, there was a span of 6 bases. Here the CDR3 DNA reads TGCGCCAGCAGTGAGGGACGGTACGAGCAGTACTTC. Translated, it gives CASSEGRYEQYF.

The chain uses TRBV5-8 and TRBJ2-5; either TRBD1 or TRBD2 may fit D (5 bases each). Trimming left V 2 bases short and J 9 bases short, with 8 bases between. The V gene's germline CDR1 is SGHTS and CDR2 YDEGEE. The length of the CDR3 is 11 residues. CDR3 loop: CASSLVGAQYF. The CDR3 nucleotides read TGTGCCAGCAGCTTAGTGGGGGCCCAGTACTTC.

This clonotype was found a few times. The rearrangement links TRBV5-1 to TRBJ1-2, with TRBD1 matching 7 bases. CDR3 length equals 14 residues. Trimming removed 4 bases from V and 0 bases from J; junction bases left unmatched: 3. In germline, CDR1 is SGHRS, CDR2 YFSETQ. CDR3 nucleotides: TGCGCCAGCAGCACGGGGACAGCTAACTATGGCTACACCTTC. This encodes CASSTGTANYGYTF.

V gene TRBV7-3 combines with J gene TRBJ1-6, with D possibly being TRBD1 (5 bases). The V gene's germline CDR1 is SGHTA and CDR2 FQGTGA. The length of the CDR3 is 16 residues. V lost 0 bases to trimming and J lost 3 bases, with 9 bases between them. The CDR3 bases are TGTGCCAGCAGCTTAACGGGGCAGAGCTATAATTCACCCCTCCACTTT. Amino acids: CASSLTGQSYNSPLHF.

This sequence joins TRBV20-1 and TRBJ2-5, with D perhaps assigned TRBD1 or TRBD2 (6 bases each). The CDR3 has 12 amino acids. V was trimmed by 7 bases and J by 9 bases, leaving 18 bases between them. Germline CDR1 is DFQATT and CDR2 is SNEGSKA (reference sequence). The CDR3 DNA reads as TGCAGTGTAAAGGGGGGCCCGATGGCCCAGTACTTC. Its translation: CSVKGGPMAQYF.

This clonotype is labeled medium-sized. The chain combines TRBV19 with TRBJ1-1, with D hard to call. CDR3 length equals 13 residues. Trimming left V 8 bases short and J 2 bases short, with 12 bases between. Germline CDR1 and CDR2: LNHDA and SQIVND (reference sequence). The CDR3 DNA is TGTGCCAGTTCTAAGCAGGCCAACACTGAAGCTTTCTTT. It codes for CASSKQANTEAFF. Looking up the rest from reference TRBV19 and TRBJ1-1 gives the full variable domain: DGGITQSPKYLFRKEGQNVTLSCEQNLNHDAMYWYRQDPGQGLRLIYYSQIVNDFQKGDIAEGYSVSREKKESFPLTVTSAQKNPTAFYLCASSKQANTEAFFGQGTRLTVV.